Listed below are T cell receptor beta chains from one sample, sequenced in a study of shared clonotypes between healthy human individuals. The table came from immunoSEQ multiplex PCR; TCRdb's copy has only in-frame clones and leaves some out. The sample has 2 million to 2.5 million clones; more than 85% are singletons. The specimen was naive CD8+ T cells from PBMCs. These TCRs come from a man between 18 and 29 years old in good health. Some clones in this sample may be carry-over from other donors' samples. Each CDR3 is given with its conserved first and last residue. Fields, in order: V gene, D gene, J gene, clone size, CDR3 DNA, CDR3 protein. D genes are given only for firm matches. The size entry is marked missing in some rows and otherwise reads once, few, many or a size class.

v_gene: TRBV18
d_gene: .
j_gene: TRBJ2-1
abundance: .
CDR3nt: TGTGCCAGCTCACCACCAGGCGTAGCGTTTGGCTACAATGAGCAGTTCTTC
CDR3aa: CASSPPGVAFGYNEQFF

v_gene: TRBV10-3
d_gene: .
j_gene: TRBJ2-6
abundance: .
CDR3nt: TGTGCCATCAGTGAGTCGGCCTACTCTAGCGCCTATCGCTCTGGGGCCAACGTCCTGACTTTC
CDR3aa: CAISESAYSSAYRSGANVLTF

v_gene: TRBV7-9
d_gene: .
j_gene: TRBJ1-4
abundance: .
CDR3nt: TGTGCCAGCAGCCCACGAACGGGTAATGGGGGTGAAAAACTGTTTTTT
CDR3aa: CASSPRTGNGGEKLFF

v_gene: TRBV7-9
d_gene: TRBD1
j_gene: TRBJ1-2
abundance: .
CDR3nt: TGTGCCAGCAGCTATCCGGACAGGGGCCATGGCTACACCTTC
CDR3aa: CASSYPDRGHGYTF

v_gene: TRBV6-5
d_gene: .
j_gene: TRBJ2-1
abundance: .
CDR3nt: TGTGCCAGCAGTTACTCGAGTAGGGCAGCCTACAATGAGCAGTTCTTC
CDR3aa: CASSYSSRAAYNEQFF

v_gene: TRBV10-3
d_gene: TRBD1
j_gene: TRBJ2-7
abundance: .
CDR3nt: TGTGCCATCAGTGAAGGACAGGGGGACGAGCAGTACTTC
CDR3aa: CAISEGQGDEQYF

v_gene: TRBV6-1
d_gene: .
j_gene: TRBJ2-1
abundance: .
CDR3nt: TGTGCCAGCAGTGAACGGCTCTCCTACAATGAGCAGTTCTTC
CDR3aa: CASSERLSYNEQFF

v_gene: TRBV11-2
d_gene: .
j_gene: TRBJ2-1
abundance: .
CDR3nt: TGTGCCAGCAGCTCCGGACCCCTGGGTGAGCAGTTCTTC
CDR3aa: CASSSGPLGEQFF

v_gene: TRBV7-6
d_gene: .
j_gene: TRBJ2-2
abundance: .
CDR3nt: TGTGCCAGCAGCGATCTTGAACTCCGGGACACCGGGGAGCTGTTTTTT
CDR3aa: CASSDLELRDTGELFF

v_gene: TRBV5-4
d_gene: TRBD1
j_gene: TRBJ2-7
abundance: .
CDR3nt: TGTGCCAGCAGCTTGGGACAGGGGCCCAACGAGCAGTACTTC
CDR3aa: CASSLGQGPNEQYF

v_gene: TRBV7-2
d_gene: .
j_gene: TRBJ2-5
abundance: .
CDR3nt: TGTGCCAGCAGCCCCCTTAGGGAGGACCTAAGCCAAGAGACCCAGTACTTC
CDR3aa: CASSPLREDLSQETQYF

v_gene: TRBV27
d_gene: TRBD1
j_gene: TRBJ2-1
abundance: .
CDR3nt: TGTGCCAGCAGTTTATCGGCCCTGGACAGGGGGCCGTACAATGAGCAGTTCTTC
CDR3aa: CASSLSALDRGPYNEQFF

v_gene: TRBV23-1
d_gene: .
j_gene: TRBJ1-5
abundance: .
CDR3nt: TGCGCCAGCAGTCAAAGGGAACAAAAAAATCAGCCCCAGCATTTT
CDR3aa: CASSQREQKNQPQHF

v_gene: TRBV5-4
d_gene: .
j_gene: TRBJ2-3
abundance: .
CDR3nt: TGTGCCAGCAGTCCCCGGACAGAGGAACCTAGCACAGATACGCAGTATTTT
CDR3aa: CASSPRTEEPSTDTQYF

v_gene: TRBV7-9
d_gene: .
j_gene: TRBJ1-1
abundance: few
CDR3nt: TGTGCCAGCAGCTTAGGGGCACAGGGTGAAGCTTTCTTT
CDR3aa: CASSLGAQGEAFF

v_gene: TRBV27
d_gene: TRBD1
j_gene: TRBJ1-1
abundance: .
CDR3nt: TGTGCCAGCAGTCTAACAGGGGGTGGCACTGAAGCTTTCTTT
CDR3aa: CASSLTGGGTEAFF

v_gene: TRBV5-1
d_gene: TRBD2
j_gene: TRBJ2-3
abundance: .
CDR3nt: TGCGCCAGCAGCGGACTAGCGGGGCTCACAGATACGCAGTATTTT
CDR3aa: CASSGLAGLTDTQYF

v_gene: TRBV6-1
d_gene: TRBD1
j_gene: TRBJ1-1
abundance: .
CDR3nt: TGTGCCAGCAGAGAGACAGGGGGAAGGACTGAAGCTTTCTTT
CDR3aa: CASRETGGRTEAFF

v_gene: TRBV6-5
d_gene: .
j_gene: TRBJ1-2
abundance: .
CDR3nt: TGTGCCAGCAGTTCTGTACAGGGAACCTATGGCTACACCTTC
CDR3aa: CASSSVQGTYGYTF

v_gene: TRBV11-2
d_gene: TRBD2
j_gene: TRBJ2-5
abundance: .
CDR3nt: TGTGCCAGCAGCTTAGACCCTAGCGGGACCAGGTGGGAGACCCAGTACTTC
CDR3aa: CASSLDPSGTRWETQYF

v_gene: TRBV2
d_gene: .
j_gene: TRBJ2-7
abundance: .
CDR3nt: TGTGCCAGCAGCCGGGGCGGGGATACCTACGAGCAGTACTTC
CDR3aa: CASSRGGDTYEQYF

v_gene: TRBV9
d_gene: .
j_gene: TRBJ2-5
abundance: .
CDR3nt: TGTGCCAGCAGCGTAGAAGGAGGGGAAGAGACCCAGTACTTC
CDR3aa: CASSVEGGEETQYF

v_gene: TRBV27
d_gene: .
j_gene: TRBJ2-7
abundance: .
CDR3nt: TGTGCCAGCAGTTTATCTGGTTGGTACGAGCAGTACTTC
CDR3aa: CASSLSGWYEQYF

v_gene: TRBV4-1
d_gene: .
j_gene: TRBJ1-3
abundance: .
CDR3nt: TGCGCCAGCAGCCAAGTGGTGAAGCTAACACCTGGAAACACCATATATTTT
CDR3aa: CASSQVVKLTPGNTIYF

v_gene: TRBV27
d_gene: .
j_gene: TRBJ2-2
abundance: .
CDR3nt: TGTGCCAGCAGTTCCGACTTTACGAACACCGGGGAGCTGTTTTTT
CDR3aa: CASSSDFTNTGELFF

v_gene: TRBV28
d_gene: .
j_gene: TRBJ1-4
abundance: .
CDR3nt: TGTGCCAGCAGTTCCCCTGGTACAGGGACGGATGAAAAACTGTTTTTT
CDR3aa: CASSSPGTGTDEKLFF

v_gene: TRBV6-6
d_gene: .
j_gene: TRBJ1-5
abundance: once
CDR3nt: TGTGCCAGCAGTTCCCGACCAAACAATCAGCCCCAGCATTTT
CDR3aa: CASSSRPNNQPQHF

v_gene: TRBV7-9
d_gene: TRBD1
j_gene: TRBJ2-6
abundance: once
CDR3nt: TGTGCCAGCAGCCTCTACAGGGGTGGGGCCAACGTCCTGACTTTC
CDR3aa: CASSLYRGGANVLTF

v_gene: TRBV15
d_gene: .
j_gene: TRBJ2-7
abundance: few
CDR3nt: TGTGCCACCAGCGGATTGACCAGCTACGAGCAGTACTTC
CDR3aa: CATSGLTSYEQYF

v_gene: TRBV6-6
d_gene: TRBD2
j_gene: TRBJ2-1
abundance: .
CDR3nt: TGTGCCAGCAGTTACTCGGTACTAGCGGGTGATCAGGAGCAGTTCTTC
CDR3aa: CASSYSVLAGDQEQFF

v_gene: TRBV2
d_gene: .
j_gene: TRBJ2-3
abundance: once
CDR3nt: TGTGCCAGCAGTGCCTTCGGCAAGGGGATCGGGGGAGATACGCAGTATTTT
CDR3aa: CASSAFGKGIGGDTQYF

v_gene: TRBV15
d_gene: TRBD1
j_gene: TRBJ2-7
abundance: .
CDR3nt: TGTGCCACCAGCAGAGGGGACAGGGGCCTCTTAGTCTACGAGCAGTACTTC
CDR3aa: CATSRGDRGLLVYEQYF

v_gene: TRBV10-1
d_gene: .
j_gene: TRBJ2-7
abundance: .
CDR3nt: TGCGCCACCCGGGCGGGCGGGATGACTAGTTACGAGCAGTACTTC
CDR3aa: CATRAGGMTSYEQYF

v_gene: TRBV29-1
d_gene: .
j_gene: TRBJ2-5
abundance: .
CDR3nt: TGCAGCGTTGAATTGCACATAAAGTACCAAGAGACCCAGTACTTC
CDR3aa: CSVELHIKYQETQYF

v_gene: TRBV13
d_gene: .
j_gene: TRBJ2-1
abundance: .
CDR3nt: TGTGCCAGCAGCTTTAGAGTGAACGGAATCAATGAGCAGTTCTTC
CDR3aa: CASSFRVNGINEQFF

v_gene: TRBV19
d_gene: .
j_gene: TRBJ2-4
abundance: .
CDR3nt: TGTGCCAGTAGTACGCGTGGGATGGGTAACATTCAGTACTTC
CDR3aa: CASSTRGMGNIQYF

v_gene: TRBV28
d_gene: .
j_gene: TRBJ1-3
abundance: once
CDR3nt: TGTGCCAGCAGTTTAGACGGGAACCTGCGGGGAAACACCATATATTTT
CDR3aa: CASSLDGNLRGNTIYF

v_gene: TRBV15
d_gene: .
j_gene: TRBJ2-3
abundance: .
CDR3nt: TGTGCCACCAGCGGGGAGACAGACTACAGCACAGATACGCAGTATTTT
CDR3aa: CATSGETDYSTDTQYF

v_gene: TRBV7-9
d_gene: .
j_gene: TRBJ2-2
abundance: few
CDR3nt: TGTGCCAGCAGCTTAATGGGGGAGCTGTTTTTT
CDR3aa: CASSLMGELFF

v_gene: TRBV11-2
d_gene: .
j_gene: TRBJ2-7
abundance: once
CDR3nt: TGTGCCAGCGAGGGGGGAGGGCCACGCGAGCAGTACTTC
CDR3aa: CASEGGGPREQYF

v_gene: TRBV28
d_gene: .
j_gene: TRBJ2-2
abundance: .
CDR3nt: TGTGCCAGCAGCACCCCTTTAGTCGGGGCGTCCACCGGGGAGCTGTTTTTT
CDR3aa: CASSTPLVGASTGELFF

v_gene: TRBV29-1
d_gene: TRBD1
j_gene: TRBJ1-1
abundance: .
CDR3nt: TGCAGCGTTAGGGACAGGGGCACTGAAGCTTTCTTT
CDR3aa: CSVRDRGTEAFF

v_gene: TRBV29-1
d_gene: .
j_gene: TRBJ1-4
abundance: once
CDR3nt: TGCAGCGCGTGGACTAAAGGGTATGAAAAACTGTTTTTT
CDR3aa: CSAWTKGYEKLFF

v_gene: TRBV7-9
d_gene: .
j_gene: TRBJ1-2
abundance: once
CDR3nt: TGTGCCAGCAGCTTTGCCGGGGGCCGTTTGAGGGAGGACTATGGCTACACCTTC
CDR3aa: CASSFAGGRLREDYGYTF

v_gene: TRBV18
d_gene: .
j_gene: TRBJ2-3
abundance: .
CDR3nt: TGTGCCAGCTCACCGGCCGGGACGCCTCGCACAGATACGCAGTATTTT
CDR3aa: CASSPAGTPRTDTQYF

v_gene: TRBV10-1
d_gene: .
j_gene: TRBJ2-1
abundance: .
CDR3nt: TGCGCCAGCAGTGAAGAAGGGTCTCGGCAGTTCTTC
CDR3aa: CASSEEGSRQFF

v_gene: TRBV5-1
d_gene: TRBD1
j_gene: TRBJ2-7
abundance: .
CDR3nt: TGCGCCAGCAGCTCCTACGGGACAGATACTTACGAGCAGTACTTC
CDR3aa: CASSSYGTDTYEQYF

v_gene: TRBV28
d_gene: .
j_gene: TRBJ1-2
abundance: .
CDR3nt: TGTGCCAGCACCCCCAGGATCGGGTATGGCTACACCTTC
CDR3aa: CASTPRIGYGYTF

v_gene: TRBV10-3
d_gene: .
j_gene: TRBJ2-2
abundance: .
CDR3nt: TGTGCCATCAGTGTCGGGACTTCGAACACCGGGGAGCTGTTTTTT
CDR3aa: CAISVGTSNTGELFF

v_gene: TRBV2
d_gene: .
j_gene: TRBJ2-7
abundance: .
CDR3nt: TGTGCCAGCAGCTCGGCCTCCGGGACTCAAGCACCGCCCAATCTCAAGCAGTACTTC
CDR3aa: CASSSASGTQAPPNLKQYF